This T cell receptor beta chain was recorded in a study of blood T cell repertoires in COVID-19. Study overall: Collection of acute and convalescent COVID-19 samples took place in the United States, Italy and Spain. PBMCs, B-cell-depleted T cells, or T cells provided the cDNA or gDNA that made up the material.

How the authors handled the data: How many nucleated cells were present was estimated from reference gene primer amplification. Sequencing used immunoSEQ multiplex PCR; TCRdb keeps in-frame clones, though not all of them. V and J calls and clone size are given by that table; D and trimming were obtained from the DNA. The sample shows 210,000 or so clones, roughly 85% of them seen only once. V lost 1 base, J lost 2 bases, and 4 bases stayed unmatched. CDR1 LGHNA and CDR2 YSLEER come from the germline V gene. The CDR3 has 16 amino acids. The receptor was derived from a man in his fifties or sixties with COVID-19, enrolled during active disease. This chain links TRBV4-3 with TRBJ1-2; TRBD1 matches at 10 bases. Sample: peripheral blood. For the CDR3, the DNA is TGCGCCAGCAGCCAAGGGGGACAGGGGCGGAACTATGGCTACACCTTC. Its translation is CASSQGGQGRNYGYTF.